The next 19 T cell receptor beta chains were all read from a single sample in a study of T cell changes during pregnancy in multiple sclerosis. TCRdb's table, derived via immunoSEQ multiplex PCR, lists solely in-frame clones and lacks some. The sample shows tens of thousands of clones, just under 90% of them seen only once. Material: peripheral blood, obtained in the first trimester of pregnancy. These TCRs come from a female donor in good health, enrolled as a control in a pregnancy study.

Written as DNA, the CDR3 is TGCGCCAGCAGCTTGGCCGCTAGCGGGGGGGCTGAGCAGTTCTTC. This encodes CASSLAASGGAEQFF. The J gene is TRBJ2-1, the V gene TRBV5-1; TRBD2 matches at 12 bases. The CDR3 consists of 15 residues. Unmatched junction bases numbered 4, after V lost 0 bases and J lost 9 bases. Germline assignment: CDR1 SGHRS and CDR2 YFSETQ.

The sample holds a few counts of this clone. CDR3 bases: TGTGCCAGCAGCTTAGGGGGGGGCACTGAAGCTTTCTTT. Protein sequence: CASSLGGGTEAFF. The chain is built from TRBV7-2 and TRBJ1-1; possibly TRBD1 for D (5 bases). The CDR3 length is 13 residues. Germline lookup yields CDR1 SGHTA and CDR2 FQGNSA. Trimming cost V 1 base and J 4 bases, with 7 bases left between them. Together with reference TRBV7-2 and TRBJ1-1, the CDR3 gives the full variable domain: GAGVSQSPSNKVTEKGKDVELRCDPISGHTALYWYRQSLGQGLEFLIYFQGNSAPDKSGLPSDRFSAERTGGSVSTLTIQRTQQEDSAVYLCASSLGGGTEAFFGQGTRLTVV.

The rearrangement links TRBV14 to TRBJ2-3, with TRBD2 matching 10 bases. Unmatched junction bases numbered 2, after V lost 4 bases and J lost 1 base. The CDR3 covers 15 residues. Germline CDR1 reads SGHDN; CDR2 reads FVKESK. The CDR3: CASSRLAGGTDTQYF. In DNA, the CDR3 is TGTGCCAGCAGCCGTCTAGCGGGGGGCACAGATACGCAGTATTTT.

The V gene is TRBV9, the J gene TRBJ1-5; maybe TRBD1 (6 bases). Germline CDR1 SGDLS, CDR2 YYNGEE. The CDR3 consists of 15 residues. Trimming stripped 0 bases from V and 1 base from J, with 8 bases between. The CDR3 loop reads CASSVDRDSNQPQHF. DNA of the CDR3: TGTGCCAGCAGCGTAGACAGGGACAGCAATCAGCCCCAGCATTTT.

This clone was observed once. V and J are TRBV4-3 and TRBJ2-3; 8 nucleotides align to TRBD2. The junction had 4 bases not matched to a gene; V was cut back by 0 bases and J by 2 bases. This CDR3 contains 16 residues. Germline V gene sequence: CDR1 LGHNA, CDR2 YSLEER. CDR3 bases: TGCGCCAGCAGCCAAGATGGCGGGGGGCCCACAGATACGCAGTATTTT. It encodes CASSQDGGGPTDTQYF.

The gene calls are TRBV30 and TRBJ1-2, with a possible D match to TRBD1 (6 bases). Germline values: CDR1 GTSNPN, CDR2 SVGIG (reference sequence). The CDR3 contains 12 residues. The V and J ends lost 8 bases and 5 bases respectively, with 15 bases between them. The CDR3 region has the DNA TGTGCCGGGACGGAACAGGGTTATGGCTACACCTTC. Protein: CAGTEQGYGYTF.

The gene calls are TRBV5-5 and TRBJ2-7, with 12 bases that match TRBD1. CDR3 length equals 16 residues. Unmatched junction bases numbered 10, after V lost 3 bases and J lost 6 bases. The germline V gene encodes CDR1 SGHKS and CDR2 YYEKEE (reference sequence). The CDR3 nucleotides are TGTGCCAGCAGCTCGGGGGGGGACAGGGGGCGAGGCGAGCAGTACTTC. As protein: CASSSGGDRGRGEQYF.

V and J are TRBV4-2 and TRBJ2-4, with a possible D match to TRBD2 (7 bases). From germline, CDR1 is LGHNA and CDR2 YNFKEQ. Trimming pared 4 bases from V and 0 bases from J, leaving 19 bases between. The CDR3 runs 18 residues. The CDR3 DNA reads TGTGCCAGCAGCCCCCCCAACGGGGGGCGCATAGCCAAAAACATTCAGTACTTC. This encodes CASSPPNGGRIAKNIQYF.

The gene calls are TRBV11-2 and TRBJ2-7, with 9 positions matching TRBD1. Germline loops: CDR1 SGHAT, CDR2 FQNNGV. J was trimmed by 5 bases and V by 6 bases; bases with no gene match: 11. The CDR3 length is 15 residues. The CDR3 nucleotides read TGTGCCAGCAGACCAATACAGGGGGCTCGGAACGAGCAGTACTTC. Translation: CASRPIQGARNEQYF.

The J gene is TRBJ1-3, the V gene TRBV4-3, with 8 bases identical to TRBD1. Losses at the gene ends were 3 bases for V and 2 bases for J; bases not matched to a gene: 3. Germline assignment: CDR1 LGHNA and CDR2 YSLEER. This CDR3 has 15 amino acids. The CDR3 DNA reads as TGCGCCAGCAGCCAGACACAGGGGGCTGGAAACACCATATATTTT. Its translation: CASSQTQGAGNTIYF.

The chain recombines TRBV19 with TRBJ1-4, with no clear D. The CDR3 runs 14 residues. V was pared by 3 bases and J by 7 bases, with 12 bases between. CDR1 and CDR2 (germline): LNHDA, SQIVND (reference sequence). The DNA for the CDR3 is TGTGCCAGTAGTATTCGGGGTGACGGTGAAAAACTGTTTTTT. Translated, it gives CASSIRGDGEKLFF. The full variable domain, in which reference TRBV19 and TRBJ1-4 provide the parts outside the CDR3, is DGGITQSPKYLFRKEGQNVTLSCEQNLNHDAMYWYRQDPGQGLRLIYYSQIVNDFQKGDIAEGYSVSREKKESFPLTVTSAQKNPTAFYLCASSIRGDGEKLFFGSGTQLSVL.

The rearrangement links TRBV7-9 to TRBJ2-5, with 7 bases lining up with TRBD2. V gave up 2 bases and J gave up 2 bases; unmatched junction bases: 2. Germline CDR1 is SEHNR and CDR2 is FQNEAQ (reference sequence). This CDR3 is built from 14 residues. DNA of the CDR3: TGTGCCAGCAGCTTACTAGCGGCACAAGAGACCCAGTACTTC. Protein sequence: CASSLLAAQETQYF.

The chain recombines TRBV5-4 with TRBJ1-1; the D gene is possibly TRBD1 (5 bases). From germline, CDR1 is SGHNT and CDR2 YYREEE (reference sequence). The CDR3 consists of 15 residues. V dropped 6 bases and J dropped 1 base, with 16 bases sitting between them. Here the CDR3 DNA reads TGTGCCAGCATTCCCCTCGCAGGGTCGAACACTGAAGCTTTCTTT. This codes for CASIPLAGSNTEAFF.

V and J are TRBV21-1 and TRBJ1-5; the DNA was not compared with TRBD1, the D call given in the table. TRBV21-1 has pseudogene status. The CDR3 runs 16 residues. CDR3 sequence: CASSKAGGQERQPQHF. The DNA of the CDR3 is TGTGCCAGCAGCAAAGCCGGAGGACAGGAGAGACAGCCCCAGCATTTT.

This chain joins TRBV29-1 and TRBJ2-1; 10 nucleotides align to TRBD1. J gave up 5 bases and V 7 bases, and 8 bases lay outside the gene matches. The CDR3 contains 14 residues. Per the germline V gene, CDR1 is SQVTM and CDR2 is ANQGSEA. The CDR3: CSALGQGYDNEQFF. In DNA, the CDR3 is TGCAGCGCCCTGGGACAGGGGTACGACAATGAGCAGTTCTTC.

CDR3 nucleotide sequence: TGTGCCAGCAGCCCAACCAGGGGGAACACTGAAGCTTTCTTT. Its protein product is CASSPTRGNTEAFF. V usage is TRBV9 and J usage is TRBJ1-1, with D possibly TRBD1 on 6 matching bases. This CDR3 spans 14 amino acids. With 4 bases removed from V and 1 base from J, the gap between germline ends came to 11 bases. The germline V gene has CDR1 SGDLS and CDR2 YYNGEE. Based on the CDR3 plus reference TRBV9 and TRBJ1-1, the full variable domain is DSGVTQTPKHLITATGQRVTLRCSPRSGDLSVYWYQQSLDQGLQFLIQYYNGEERAKGNILERFSAQQFPDLHSELNLSSLELGDSALYFCASSPTRGNTEAFFGQGTRLTVV.

The chain joins TRBV9 to TRBJ2-7; TRBD1 is a possible D gene (5 bases). The germline V gene has CDR1 SGDLS and CDR2 YYNGEE. V was pared by 0 bases and J by 4 bases, with 11 bases between. This CDR3 has 14 residues. The chain's CDR3 is CASSVDVRVYEQYF. For the CDR3, the DNA is TGTGCCAGCAGCGTAGATGTCAGGGTATACGAGCAGTACTTC.

In nucleotides, the CDR3 is TGTGCCAGCAACTACCGGGACTTAAACACCGGGGAGCTGTTTTTT. This translates into CASNYRDLNTGELFF. The chain uses TRBV5-4 and TRBJ2-2; possibly TRBD2 for D (6 bases). The CDR3 has 15 amino acids. Per the germline V gene, CDR1 is SGHNT and CDR2 is YYREEE (reference sequence). V gave up 6 bases and J gave up 2 bases, with 14 bases separating them.

The V gene is TRBV18, the J gene TRBJ2-7, with D possibly TRBD2 on 5 matching bases. Germline V gives CDR1 KGHSH, CDR2 LQKENI. This CDR3 has 13 amino acids. Trimming shortened V by 6 bases and J by 2 bases, and 11 bases separated the two germline ends. CDR3 region: CASSQDSTYEQYF. The CDR3 DNA follows: TGTGCCAGCTCCCAGGACTCAACCTACGAGCAGTACTTC.